The clone carrying this T cell receptor (beta chain) showed up just a few times. The germline V gene encodes CDR1 LGHNA and CDR2 YSLEER. V was cut by 0 bases and J by 9 bases, with 9 bases left in between. This CDR3 has 13 residues. This sample was taken from a study of spatial heterogeneity in lung cancer. Whole-study context: Unique TCR and UMI combinations averaged more than ten appearances each in raw reads.

Every cDNA TCR molecule received its own unique molecular identifier. TCRdb independently ran MiXCR on the 5' RACE reads; one entry per CDR3 protein. Of about 92,000 distinct CDR3 sequences listed, about 12% are singletons. The sample's time point: sample taken at primary tumor resection. The donor population consisted of over 55 patients with untreated, early-stage non-small cell lung cancer. Frozen PBMC, nontumor lung or tumor provided whole RNA, which was sequenced unsorted. The chain employs TRBV4-3 and TRBJ2-4; D is unresolved. The sequence derives from a male donor with early-stage non-small cell lung cancer. This specimen was PBMCs, taken at surgery. The CDR3 loop is CASSQERPTIQYF. In nucleotides, the CDR3 is TGCGCCAGCAGCCAAGAGCGTCCCACCATTCAGTACTTC.